This record looks at one T cell receptor (beta chain) sequence and its context. The sample originates from a study of tumor-infiltrating lymphocytes in localized non-small cell lung cancer. Sequencing used immunoSEQ multiplex PCR; TCRdb keeps in-frame clones, though not all of them. The table includes more than 12,000 clones, roughly 75% detected once. Sequences were obtained from uninvolved lung tissue not adjacent to the tumor. This TCR was recovered from a human donor with non-small cell lung cancer.

The CDR3 DNA sequence: TGTGCCAGCAAGCTCGACCCGGCCTCCTACGAGCAGTACTTC. This gives the protein CASKLDPASYEQYF. The chain uses TRBV6-1 and TRBJ2-7; D not certain. Trimming pared 7 bases from V and 0 bases from J, leaving 13 bases between. CDR1 is MNHNS, CDR2 SASEGT, per germline. The CDR3 runs to 14 residues.